The clone carrying this T cell receptor (beta chain) has just a few counts. Its specificity is not known. Looked up from germline, CDR1 is MGHRA and CDR2 is YSYEKL. The length of the CDR3 is 17 residues. The V end was cut by 3 bases, the J end by 0 bases, with 17 bases between. The record originates from a study of T cell repertoires in cytomegalovirus infection. TCRdb re-called the reads with MiXCR, one entry per CDR3 protein. The sample yields fewer than 950,000 distinct CDR3 sequences, approximately 32% seen once. This TCR was sampled from a human donor in good health (CMV status not recorded). Some clones in this sample may be carry-over from other donors' samples. The sample here was cultured CD8+ T cells from PBMCs, taken from culture after CMV antigen stimulation. The V and J genes are TRBV4-1 and TRBJ1-1, with TRBD1 as a possible D gene (5 bases). The CDR3 loop is CASSQRGDRSLNTEAFF. The CDR3 bases are TGCGCCAGCAGCCAGAGGGGAGACAGAAGCTTGAACACTGAAGCTTTCTTT.